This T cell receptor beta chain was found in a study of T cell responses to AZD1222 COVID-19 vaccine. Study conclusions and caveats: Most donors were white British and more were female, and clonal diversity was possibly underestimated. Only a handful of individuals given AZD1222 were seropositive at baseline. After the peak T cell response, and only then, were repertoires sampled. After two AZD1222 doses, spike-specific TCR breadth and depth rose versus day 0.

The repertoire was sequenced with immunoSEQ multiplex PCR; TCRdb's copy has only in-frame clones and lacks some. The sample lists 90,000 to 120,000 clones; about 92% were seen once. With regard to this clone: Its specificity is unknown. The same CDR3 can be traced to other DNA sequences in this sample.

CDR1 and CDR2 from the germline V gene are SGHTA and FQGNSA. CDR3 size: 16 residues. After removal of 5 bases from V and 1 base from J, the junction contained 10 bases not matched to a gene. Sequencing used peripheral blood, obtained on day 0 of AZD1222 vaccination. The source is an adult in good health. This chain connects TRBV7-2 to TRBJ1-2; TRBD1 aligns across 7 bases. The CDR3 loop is CASSPRTGGGNYGYTF. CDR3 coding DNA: TGTGCCAGCAGCCCTAGGACAGGAGGGGGTAACTATGGCTACACCTTC.